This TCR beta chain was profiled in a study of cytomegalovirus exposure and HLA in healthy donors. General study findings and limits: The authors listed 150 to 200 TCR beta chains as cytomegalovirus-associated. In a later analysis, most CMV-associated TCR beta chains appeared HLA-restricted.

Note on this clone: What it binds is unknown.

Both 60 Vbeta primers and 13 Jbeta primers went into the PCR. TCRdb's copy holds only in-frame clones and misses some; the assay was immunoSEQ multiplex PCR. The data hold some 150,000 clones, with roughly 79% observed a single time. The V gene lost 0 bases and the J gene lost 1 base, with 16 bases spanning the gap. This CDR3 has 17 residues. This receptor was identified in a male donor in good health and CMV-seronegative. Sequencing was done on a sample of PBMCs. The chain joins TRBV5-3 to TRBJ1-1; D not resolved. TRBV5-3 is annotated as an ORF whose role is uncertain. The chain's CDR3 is CARSLGPRRFTNTEAFF. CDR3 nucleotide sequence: TGTGCCAGAAGCTTGGGCCCCCGGCGGTTTACGAACACTGAAGCTTTCTTT.